Following are 5 T cell receptor beta chains from one sample sequenced in a study of blood T cell repertoires in COVID-19. Produced via immunoSEQ multiplex PCR; TCRdb's table is partial and in-frame only. Of fewer than 75,000 clones listed, about 91% were seen once; the top ten hold roughly 4.2%. Sequenced: peripheral blood. Every receptor here comes from a man aged 45-65 years with active COVID-19.

The rearrangement links TRBV30 to TRBJ2-3; 7 bases map to TRBD2. From germline, CDR1 is GTSNPN and CDR2 SVGIG (reference sequence). This CDR3 has 14 residues. V dropped 1 base and J dropped 5; count of bases not matched to a gene: 6. CDR3 region: CAWSGGAGRDTQYF. The CDR3 nucleotides are TGTGCCTGGAGTGGCGGAGCGGGGCGAGATACGCAGTATTTT.

This chain connects TRBV28 to TRBJ1-6; 8 bases align to TRBD1. Germline assignment: CDR1 MDHEN and CDR2 SYDVKM. With 5 bases clipped from V and 5 bases from J, the junction kept 5 bases outside the gene matches. The CDR3 extends over 15 amino acids. CDR3 nucleotide sequence: TGTGCCAGCAGTACAGGACAGGGAAATAATTCACCCCTCCACTTT. This translates into CASSTGQGNNSPLHF.

A single count supports this clone. V and J are TRBV4-1 and TRBJ2-5; TRBD2 might be the D (7 bases). The CDR3 length is 17 residues. In germline, CDR1 is MGHRA, CDR2 YSYEKL. V lost 1 base and J 2 bases, leaving 17 bases between the germline ends. This chain's CDR3 is CASSQVGARGGQETQYF. The CDR3, as DNA: TGCGCCAGCAGCCAAGTTGGGGCTAGGGGGGGTCAAGAGACCCAGTACTTC.

V usage is TRBV2 and J usage is TRBJ1-5; 12 bases agree with TRBD1. V was pared by 8 bases and J by 5 bases, with 4 bases of the junction left unmatched. Per the germline V gene, CDR1 is SNHLY and CDR2 is FYNNEI. The CDR3 has 14 residues. The CDR3 nucleotides read TGTGCCAGCGGGGGGACAGGGGGCGATCAGCCCCAGCATTTT. Its translation: CASGGTGGDQPQHF.

This rearrangement joins TRBV4-3 to TRBJ2-2; maybe TRBD2 (6 bases). Germline loops: CDR1 LGHNA, CDR2 YSLEER. Trimming pared 7 bases from V and 4 bases from J, leaving 13 bases between. The CDR3 contains 14 residues. The CDR3 loop reads CASNRNGGTGELFF. The CDR3 coding sequence is TGCGCCAGCAACCGTAACGGGGGCACCGGGGAGCTGTTTTTT.